What follows is one T cell receptor (beta chain) and its context. Its matching antigen is unknown. The CDR3 runs to 13 residues. Germline loops: CDR1 SSHAT, CDR2 FNYEAQ (reference sequence). V was clipped by 8 bases and J by 3 bases; unmatched bases: 6. Measured with immunoSEQ multiplex PCR; TCRdb has only the in-frame clones, and not every one. Counted here are under 100,000 clones, 90% occurring once; the ten biggest clones make up about 1.7%. The source of the sample is a study of PD-L1 blockade in urothelial cancer. Study-level findings and limits: Greater 3-week expansion of tumor-associated blood clones was recorded for durable-benefit patients.

Time point defined: pretreatment peripheral blood. The TCR was taken from a man aged 60-69 years with urothelial cancer. Sequences were derived from PBMCs, sampled around atezolizumab (anti-PD-L1) treatment. The chain carries TRBV7-7 and TRBJ2-5, with 7 bases matching TRBD2. For the CDR3, the DNA is TGTGCCAGCGGCACCGGGACTAAAGAGACCCAGTACTTC. It encodes CASGTGTKETQYF.